A single sample is the source of the 18 T cell receptor beta chains below, sequenced in a study of OX40 agonist ivuxolimab in advanced cancers. Assay: immunoSEQ multiplex PCR; the TCRdb copy retains only in-frame clones and omits some. The table includes 69,000 or so clones, roughly four fifths detected once. The sequencing here drew on CD4+ or CD8+ T cells sorted from blood, taken in a trial of the OX40 agonist ivuxolimab. The receptors were sampled from an adult with an advanced solid tumor such as melanoma, head and neck, liver or kidney cancer.

The chain combines TRBV10-3 with TRBJ1-5; D is undetermined. The V gene's germline CDR1 is ENHRY and CDR2 SYGVKD. The CDR3 consists of 12 residues. V lost 3 bases and J lost 4, with 4 bases in between. The CDR3 bases are TGTGCCATCAGTGATCGAAATCAGCCCCAGCATTTT. It translates to CAISDRNQPQHF.

This chain links TRBV5-1 with TRBJ2-2; D possibly corresponds to TRBD2 (6 bases). The length of the CDR3 is 13 residues. Trimming left V 1 base short and J 6 bases short, with 7 bases between. From germline, CDR1 is SGHRS and CDR2 YFSETQ. CDR3 protein: CASSLSGAGELFF. The DNA for the CDR3 is TGCGCCAGCAGCTTGTCGGGGGCCGGGGAGCTGTTTTTT.

The genes are TRBV7-2 and TRBJ2-7; the match to TRBD2 covers 8 bases. The germline V gene encodes CDR1 SGHTA and CDR2 FQGNSA. Losses at the gene ends were 5 bases for V and 1 base for J; bases not matched to a gene: 7. The CDR3 consists of 15 residues. CDR3 coding DNA: TGTGCCAGCAGCCGGGGGAGACTAGCGTCCTACGAGCAGTACTTC. It is translated as CASSRGRLASYEQYF.

The V gene is TRBV5-1, the J gene TRBJ1-1; D remains unclear. There are 13 residues in the CDR3. V lost 7 bases and J 1 base, leaving 11 bases between the germline ends. Looked up from germline, CDR1 is SGHRS and CDR2 is YFSETQ. CDR3 coding DNA: TGCGCCAGCGTCGGCACGCCGAACACTGAAGCTTTCTTT. As protein: CASVGTPNTEAFF. Complete variable domain (other parts from reference TRBV5-1 and TRBJ1-1): KAGVTQTPRYLIKTRGQQVTLSCSPISGHRSVSWYQQTPGQGLQFLFEYFSETQRNKGNFPGRFSGRQFSNSRSEMNVSTLELGDSALYLCASVGTPNTEAFFGQGTRLTVV.

This clone has only a few counts. This rearrangement joins TRBV6-6 to TRBJ1-5; maybe TRBD1 (5 bases). CDR3 size: 16 residues. CDR1 and CDR2 from the germline V gene are MNHNY and SVGAGI (reference sequence). V lost 5 bases, J lost 2 bases, and 16 bases lay in between. As DNA, the CDR3 is TGTGCCAGCAGTCTTTTCGGGACGGCCGGCAATCAGCCCCAGCATTTT. Residues: CASSLFGTAGNQPQHF.

The gene calls are TRBV5-1 and TRBJ2-7; the match to TRBD2 covers 11 bases. There are 14 residues in the CDR3. V was pared by 4 bases and J by 5 bases, with 5 bases of the junction left unmatched. Germline V CDR1 and CDR2: SGHRS, YFSETQ. CDR3 DNA sequence: TGCGCCAGCAGCCTCGGACTAGCGGGCGACGAGCAGTACTTC. Residues: CASSLGLAGDEQYF.

The V and J genes are TRBV27 and TRBJ2-2; D perhaps matches TRBD1 (6 bases). There are 15 residues in the CDR3. The ends were cut back, 6 bases at V and 4 bases at J, with 15 bases in the middle. The germline CDR1 and CDR2 sequences are MNHEY and SMNVEV (reference sequence). This CDR3 is CASRLQGWSTGELFF. The CDR3 DNA sequence: TGTGCCAGCAGGCTACAGGGTTGGAGCACCGGGGAGCTGTTTTTT.

The chain is built from TRBV5-6 and TRBJ1-1; the match to TRBD1 covers 7 bases. Germline V gives CDR1 SGHDT, CDR2 YYEEEE. This CDR3 has 15 residues. Unmatched junction bases numbered 9, after V lost 3 bases and J lost 4 bases. The CDR3 region has the DNA TGTGCCAGCAGCTGGGAAGGACAGGACCGCACTGAAGCTTTCTTT. This sequence encodes CASSWEGQDRTEAFF.

The rearrangement joins TRBV18 to TRBJ2-1; TRBD1 is a possible D gene (5 bases). CDR3 length: 16 amino acids. Germline V gives CDR1 KGHSH, CDR2 LQKENI. Trimming cost V 0 bases and J 7 bases, with 16 bases left between them. CDR3 region: CASSPPDNPSWNEQFF. The DNA for the CDR3 is TGTGCCAGCTCACCACCGGACAACCCTTCTTGGAATGAGCAGTTCTTC.

The chain carries TRBV28 and TRBJ2-7; D might be TRBD1 (5 bases). Trimming stripped 5 bases from V and 2 bases from J, with 25 bases between. CDR3 length equals 18 residues. Germline CDR1 is MDHEN and CDR2 is SYDVKM. The DNA of the CDR3 is TGTGCCAGCAGTCCCCCGACTCCCCTGGACACACCAACCTACGAGCAGTACTTC. This sequence encodes CASSPPTPLDTPTYEQYF.

This chain's CDR3 is CASSLGPDTHYGYTF. The CDR3 DNA is TGCGCCAGCAGCTTGGGACCGGACACCCACTATGGCTACACCTTC. This chain joins TRBV5-1 and TRBJ1-2; D perhaps matches TRBD1 (5 bases). The V end was cut by 0 bases, the J end by 3 bases, with 12 bases between. The CDR3 is 15 residues long. CDR1 is SGHRS and CDR2 is YFSETQ in the germline V gene.

J is TRBJ2-2 and V is TRBV6-5; tentatively, D is TRBD2 (7 bases). CDR1 MNHEY and CDR2 SVGAGI come from the germline V gene. Deletions cut 10 bases from V and 0 bases from J, with 15 bases between. The CDR3 spans 15 residues. The DNA for the CDR3 is TGTGCCATCCTTCGGGGGGCCGCGAACACCGGGGAGCTGTTTTTT. Translation: CAILRGAANTGELFF.

CDR3 sequence: CASFTARGAEAFF. CDR3 in DNA: TGTGCCAGCTTTACCGCCAGGGGCGCTGAAGCTTTCTTT. The chain is built from TRBV28 and TRBJ1-1; D might be TRBD1 (6 bases). CDR3 length equals 13 residues. Trimming left V 8 bases short and J 6 bases short, with 16 bases between. CDR1 and CDR2 (germline): MDHEN, SYDVKM.

The chain employs TRBV7-2 and TRBJ2-6; the match to TRBD2 covers 12 bases. The junction had 6 bases not matched to a gene; V was cut back by 6 bases and J by 0 bases. The CDR3 runs 18 residues. Germline assignment: CDR1 SGHTA and CDR2 FQGNSA. The CDR3 nucleotides read TGTGCCAGCAGACGGGGACTAGCGGGTGGCTCTGGGGCCAACGTCCTGACTTTC. This sequence encodes CASRRGLAGGSGANVLTF. The full variable domain, in which reference TRBV7-2 and TRBJ2-6 provide the parts outside the CDR3, is GAGVSQSPSNKVTEKGKDVELRCDPISGHTALYWYRQSLGQGLEFLIYFQGNSAPDKSGLPSDRFSAERTGGSVSTLTIQRTQQEDSAVYLCASRRGLAGGSGANVLTFGAGSRLTVL.

The rearrangement uses TRBV5-1 and TRBJ2-2, with D uncertain. V lost 4 bases and J 7 bases, leaving 11 bases between the germline ends. Germline CDR1 and CDR2: SGHRS and YFSETQ. The CDR3 contains 13 residues. CDR3 DNA: TGCGCCAGCAGCCAACGGACCGACGGGGAGCTGTTTTTT. Protein: CASSQRTDGELFF.

The chain couples TRBV5-1 to TRBJ2-3, with no clear D. V lost 4 bases to trimming and J lost 3 bases, with 15 bases between them. Germline V CDR1 and CDR2: SGHRS, YFSETQ. The CDR3 extends over 15 amino acids. CDR3 in DNA: TGCGCCAGCAGCCAGGAGCCTCAGGCGACAGATACGCAGTATTTT. Translating it yields CASSQEPQATDTQYF.

The chain is built from TRBV21-1 and TRBJ2-1. TRBV21-1 is reported as a pseudogene. The CDR3 runs 16 residues. CDR3 nucleotides: TGTGCCAGCAGACCCCGGTCAGCCGGTCTATACAATGAGCAGTTCTTC. Translation gives CASRPRSAGLYNEQFF.

This chain links TRBV18 with TRBJ1-1, with D perhaps TRBD1 (5 bases). The germline V gene has CDR1 KGHSH and CDR2 LQKENI. CDR3 length: 14 residues. Trimming removed 3 bases from V and 8 bases from J, with 16 bases in between. The CDR3: CASSPVGTSQEAFF. CDR3 bases: TGTGCCAGCTCACCGGTTGGGACCTCCCAAGAAGCTTTCTTT. Looking up the rest from reference TRBV18 and TRBJ1-1 gives the full variable domain: NAGVMQNPRHLVRRRGQEARLRCSPMKGHSHVYWYRQLPEEGLKFMVYLQKENIIDESGMPKERFSAEFPKEGPSILRIQQVVRGDSAAYFCASSPVGTSQEAFFGQGTRLTVV.